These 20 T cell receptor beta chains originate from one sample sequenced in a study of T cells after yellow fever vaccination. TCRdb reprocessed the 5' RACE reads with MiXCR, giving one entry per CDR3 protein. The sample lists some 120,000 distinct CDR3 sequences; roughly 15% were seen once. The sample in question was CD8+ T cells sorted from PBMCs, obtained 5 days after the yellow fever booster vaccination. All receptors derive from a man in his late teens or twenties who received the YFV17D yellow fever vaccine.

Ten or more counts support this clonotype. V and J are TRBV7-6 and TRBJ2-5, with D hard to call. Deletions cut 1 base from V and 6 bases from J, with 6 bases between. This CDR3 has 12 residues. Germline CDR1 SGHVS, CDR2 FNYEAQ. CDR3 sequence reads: CASSLGGKTQYF. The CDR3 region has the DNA TGTGCCAGCAGCTTAGGAGGAAAGACCCAGTACTTC.

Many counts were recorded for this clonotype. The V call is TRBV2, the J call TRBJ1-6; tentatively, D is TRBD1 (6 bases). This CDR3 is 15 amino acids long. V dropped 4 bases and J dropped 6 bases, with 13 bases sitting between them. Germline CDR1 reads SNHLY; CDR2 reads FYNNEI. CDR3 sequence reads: CASSVVGGPNSPLHF. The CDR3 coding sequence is TGTGCCAGCAGTGTAGTGGGGGGGCCTAATTCACCCCTCCACTTT.

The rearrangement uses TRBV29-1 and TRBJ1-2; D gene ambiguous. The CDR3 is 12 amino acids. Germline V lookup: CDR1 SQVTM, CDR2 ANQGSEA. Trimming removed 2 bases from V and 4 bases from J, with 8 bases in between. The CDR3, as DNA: TGCAGCGTTGAACTCGGACGCTATGGCTACACCTTC. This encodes CSVELGRYGYTF.

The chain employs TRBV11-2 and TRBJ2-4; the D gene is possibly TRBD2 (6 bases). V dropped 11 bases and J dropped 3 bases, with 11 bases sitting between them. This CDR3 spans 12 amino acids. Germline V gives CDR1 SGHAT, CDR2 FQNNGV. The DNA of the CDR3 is TGTGCCTCAAGGGGAGGCAAAAACATTCAGTACTTC. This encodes CASRGGKNIQYF. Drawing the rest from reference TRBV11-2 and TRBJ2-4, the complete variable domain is EAGVAQSPRYKIIEKRQSVAFWCNPISGHATLYWYQQILGQGPKLLIQFQNNGVVDDSQLPKDRFSAERLKGVDSTLKIQPAKLEDSAVYLCASRGGKNIQYFGAGTRLSVL.

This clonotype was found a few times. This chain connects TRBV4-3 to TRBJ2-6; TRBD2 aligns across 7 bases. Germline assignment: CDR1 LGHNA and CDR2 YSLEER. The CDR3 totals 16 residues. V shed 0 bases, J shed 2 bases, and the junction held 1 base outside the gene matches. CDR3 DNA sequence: TGCGCCAGCAGCCAAGATGGGGGGGCTGGGGCCAACGTCCTGACTTTC. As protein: CASSQDGGAGANVLTF.

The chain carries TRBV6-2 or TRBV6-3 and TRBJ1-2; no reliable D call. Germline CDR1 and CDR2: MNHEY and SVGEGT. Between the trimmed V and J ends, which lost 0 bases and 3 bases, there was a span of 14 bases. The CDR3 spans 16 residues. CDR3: CASSYSGNTLYYGYTF. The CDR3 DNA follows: TGTGCCAGCAGTTACTCGGGGAACACCCTCTACTATGGCTACACCTTC.

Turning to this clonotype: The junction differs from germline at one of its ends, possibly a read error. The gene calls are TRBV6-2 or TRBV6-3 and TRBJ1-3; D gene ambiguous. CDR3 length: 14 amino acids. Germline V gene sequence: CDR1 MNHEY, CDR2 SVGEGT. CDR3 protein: CASTDNTAGNTISF. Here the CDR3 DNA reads TGTGCCAGCACTGACAACACGGCGGGAAACACCATATCTTTT.

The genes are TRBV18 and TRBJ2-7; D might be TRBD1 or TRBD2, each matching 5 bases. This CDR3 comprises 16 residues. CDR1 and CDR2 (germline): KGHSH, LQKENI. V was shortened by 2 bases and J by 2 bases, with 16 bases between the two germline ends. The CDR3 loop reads CASSPSHGTDPYEQYF. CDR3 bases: TGTGCCAGCTCACCATCACACGGGACGGATCCCTACGAGCAGTACTTC.

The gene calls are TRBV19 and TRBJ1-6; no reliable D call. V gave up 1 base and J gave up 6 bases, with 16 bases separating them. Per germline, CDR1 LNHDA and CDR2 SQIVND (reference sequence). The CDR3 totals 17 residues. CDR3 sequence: CASSIVDPRTSNSPLHF. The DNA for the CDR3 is TGTGCCAGTAGTATAGTGGACCCAAGGACGAGTAATTCACCCCTCCACTTT.

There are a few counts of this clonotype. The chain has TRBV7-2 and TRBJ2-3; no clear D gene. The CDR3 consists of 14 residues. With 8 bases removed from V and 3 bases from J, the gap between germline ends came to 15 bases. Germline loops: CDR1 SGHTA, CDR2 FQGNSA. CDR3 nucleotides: TGTGCCAGCGTTTACTCGGTTGCAACAGATACGCAGTATTTT. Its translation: CASVYSVATDTQYF. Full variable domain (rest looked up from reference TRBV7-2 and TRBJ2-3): GAGVSQSPSNKVTEKGKDVELRCDPISGHTALYWYRQSLGQGLEFLIYFQGNSAPDKSGLPSDRFSAERTGGSVSTLTIQRTQQEDSAVYLCASVYSVATDTQYFGPGTRLTVL.

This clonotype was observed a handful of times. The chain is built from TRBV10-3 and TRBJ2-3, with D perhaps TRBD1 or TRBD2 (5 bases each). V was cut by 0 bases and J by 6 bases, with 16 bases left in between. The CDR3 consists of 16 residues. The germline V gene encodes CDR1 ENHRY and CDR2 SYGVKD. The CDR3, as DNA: TGTGCCATCAGTGAGTCTGATGGGACCGCCTTGGATACGCAGTATTTT. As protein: CAISESDGTALDTQYF.

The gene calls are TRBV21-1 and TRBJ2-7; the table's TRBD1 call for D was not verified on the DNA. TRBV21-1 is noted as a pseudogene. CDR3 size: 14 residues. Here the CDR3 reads CASREGTIGDEQYV. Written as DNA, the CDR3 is TGTGCCAGCCGCGAAGGGACAATTGGGGACGAGCAGTACGTC.

The CDR3 region has the DNA TGCGCCAGCAGCTTTAGACTAGCGGGGGAGGAGCAGTTCTTC. Protein product: CASSFRLAGEEQFF. The chain combines TRBV5-1 with TRBJ2-1; 12 bases align to TRBD2. Germline V gives CDR1 SGHRS, CDR2 YFSETQ. With 2 bases clipped from V and 10 bases from J, the junction kept 4 bases outside the gene matches. The CDR3 runs to 14 residues. The variable domain in full, with the rest retrieved from reference TRBV5-1 and TRBJ2-1, is KAGVTQTPRYLIKTRGQQVTLSCSPISGHRSVSWYQQTPGQGLQFLFEYFSETQRNKGNFPGRFSGRQFSNSRSEMNVSTLELGDSALYLCASSFRLAGEEQFFGPGTRLTVL.

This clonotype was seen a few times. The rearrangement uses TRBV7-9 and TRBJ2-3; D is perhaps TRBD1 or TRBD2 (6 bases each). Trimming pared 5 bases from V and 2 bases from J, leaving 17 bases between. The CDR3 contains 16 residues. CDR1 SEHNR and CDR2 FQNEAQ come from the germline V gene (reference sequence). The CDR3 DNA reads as TGTGCCAGCAGCCAGACCACAGGGAGGATCACAGATACGCAGTATTTT. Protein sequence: CASSQTTGRITDTQYF.

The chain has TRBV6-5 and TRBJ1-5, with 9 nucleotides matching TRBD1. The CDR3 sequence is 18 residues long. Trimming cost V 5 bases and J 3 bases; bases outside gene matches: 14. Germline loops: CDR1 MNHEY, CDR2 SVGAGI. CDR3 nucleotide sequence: TGTGCCAGCAGTAAAAAGGGAACAGGGGGCCGCTTCAATCAGCCCCAGCATTTT. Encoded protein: CASSKKGTGGRFNQPQHF.

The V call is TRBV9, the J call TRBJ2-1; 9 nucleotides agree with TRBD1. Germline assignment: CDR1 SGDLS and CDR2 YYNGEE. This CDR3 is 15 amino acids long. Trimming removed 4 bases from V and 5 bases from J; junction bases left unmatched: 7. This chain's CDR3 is CASSSEGQGNNEQFF. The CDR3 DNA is TGTGCCAGCAGCAGTGAAGGACAGGGGAACAATGAGCAGTTCTTC.

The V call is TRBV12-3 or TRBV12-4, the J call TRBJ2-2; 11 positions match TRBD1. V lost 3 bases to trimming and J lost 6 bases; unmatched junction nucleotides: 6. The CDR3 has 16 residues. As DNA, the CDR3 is TGTGCCAGCAGTTTTCCCGGACAGGGGGCTGCCGGGGAGCTGTTTTTT. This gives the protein CASSFPGQGAAGELFF.

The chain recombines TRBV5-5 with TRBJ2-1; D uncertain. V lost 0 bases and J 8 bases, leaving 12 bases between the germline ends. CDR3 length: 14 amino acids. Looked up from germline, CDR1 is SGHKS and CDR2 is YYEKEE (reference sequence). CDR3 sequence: CASSLAQVFYEQFF. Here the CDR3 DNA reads TGTGCCAGCAGCTTGGCGCAGGTATTCTATGAGCAGTTCTTC.

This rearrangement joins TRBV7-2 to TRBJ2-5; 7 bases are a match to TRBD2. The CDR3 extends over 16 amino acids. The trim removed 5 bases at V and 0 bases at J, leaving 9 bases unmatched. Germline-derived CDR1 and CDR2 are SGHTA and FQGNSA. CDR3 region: CASSQLWGGDQETQYF. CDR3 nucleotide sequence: TGTGCCAGCAGCCAATTGTGGGGGGGTGACCAAGAGACCCAGTACTTC.

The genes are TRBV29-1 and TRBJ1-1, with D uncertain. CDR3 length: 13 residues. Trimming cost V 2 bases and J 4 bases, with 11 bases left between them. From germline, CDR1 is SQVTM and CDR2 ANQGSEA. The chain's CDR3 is CSVETGRLTEAFF. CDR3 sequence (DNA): TGCAGCGTTGAAACTGGGCGGCTCACTGAAGCTTTCTTT.